These 6 T cell receptor beta chains originate from one sample sequenced in a study of blood T cell repertoires in COVID-19. Libraries were prepared by immunoSEQ multiplex PCR; TCRdb keeps only in-frame clonotypes and omits some of them. The sample has 190,000 or so clones, approximately 87% seen once; the top ten hold approximately 0.88%. Sequencing was done on a sample of peripheral blood. Receptors were obtained from a woman aged 18-29 years who had recovered from COVID-19.

This chain connects TRBV4-2 to TRBJ2-5, with D maybe TRBD1 (5 bases). The length of the CDR3 is 15 residues. Germline values: CDR1 LGHNA, CDR2 YNFKEQ. Trimming took 1 base from V and 5 from J, leaving 14 bases between them. CDR3 nucleotides: TGTGCCAGCAGCCAAGTTGGGGCATCTGCGGAGACCCAGTACTTC. This gives the protein CASSQVGASAETQYF.

The chain couples TRBV24-1 to TRBJ1-5; D is possibly TRBD1 (6 bases). The CDR3 sequence is 14 residues long. Between the trimmed V and J ends, which lost 4 bases and 4 bases, there was a span of 10 bases. Germline-derived CDR1 and CDR2 are KGHDR and SFDVKD. The CDR3 nucleotides are TGTGCCACCAGTGAACGGGACAATAATCAGCCCCAGCATTTT. Protein sequence: CATSERDNNQPQHF.

A single count supports this clone. V gene TRBV6-4 combines with J gene TRBJ2-1; 10 nucleotides align to TRBD2. Germline loops: CDR1 MRHNA, CDR2 SNTAGT. The CDR3 sequence is 16 residues long. Trimming cost V 1 base and J 7 bases; bases outside gene matches: 7. The CDR3 sequence: CASSDWGSSGRNEQFF. In DNA form, the CDR3 reads TGTGCCAGCAGTGACTGGGGGTCTAGCGGGAGAAATGAGCAGTTCTTC.

The chain carries TRBV27 and TRBJ2-7; D possibly corresponds to TRBD2 (5 bases). Germline V gene lookup returns CDR1 MNHEY and CDR2 SMNVEV (reference sequence). The CDR3 consists of 11 residues. V gave up 3 bases and J gave up 5 bases, with 5 bases separating them. The CDR3 here is CASSFGDEQYF. The CDR3 nucleotides are TGTGCCAGCAGTTTCGGGGACGAGCAGTACTTC.

This sequence joins TRBV6-5 and TRBJ1-1, with D possibly TRBD1 on 5 matching bases. Germline CDR1 is MNHEY and CDR2 is SVGAGI. The CDR3 has 12 amino acids. V was shortened by 7 bases and J by 4 bases, with 10 bases between the two germline ends. This CDR3 is CASITGGTEAFF. The CDR3 nucleotides are TGTGCCAGCATCACGGGGGGCACTGAAGCTTTCTTT.

This clone was detected only once. The CDR3 here is CASSQGTGGGYGYTF. The CDR3 coding sequence is TGTGCCAGCAGCCAAGGAACAGGGGGTGGTTATGGCTACACCTTC. The chain employs TRBV3-1 (or the pseudogene TRBV3-2) and TRBJ1-2; 8 nucleotides match TRBD1. The CDR3 consists of 15 residues. The V gene's germline CDR1 is LGHDT and CDR2 YNNKEL (reference sequence). V was clipped by 1 base and J by 5 bases; unmatched bases: 6.